The TCR beta chain under discussion was sequenced for a study of T cells after posttransplantation cyclophosphamide. Notes on the study in general: Donor-recipient repertoire similarity was low at 1-2 months, rising over year one. TRB overlap between skin or GI tissue T cells and blood was limited.

The data were produced by immunoSEQ multiplex PCR, yet TCRdb's version contains in-frame clones alone and is incomplete. The sample includes roughly 70,000 clones, 93% of them seen just once. About this clone itself: Its antigen remains unknown.

Trimming cost V 6 bases and J 0 bases, with 9 bases left between them. Germline loops: CDR1 MNHNY, CDR2 SVGAGI (reference sequence). The CDR3 has 14 amino acids. This TCR came from a woman in her twenties or thirties in good health and a related stem cell transplant donor. V gene TRBV6-6 combines with J gene TRBJ2-1; tentatively, D is TRBD2 (6 bases). The sequenced sample consisted of PBMCs. CDR3 DNA sequence: TGTGCCAGCAGGGGACTGAGCTCCTACAATGAGCAGTTCTTC. Translated: CASRGLSSYNEQFF.